These T cell receptor beta chains were read from a single sample in a study of Graves' ophthalmopathy and Graves' hyperthyroidism. TCRdb reprocessed the multiplex PCR reads with MiXCR, giving one entry per CDR3 protein. The data contain about 620,000 distinct CDR3 sequences, approximately 21% of them singletons. The sequenced sample was peripheral blood. Source of these receptors: a woman between 18 and 29 years old with stable Graves' hyperthyroidism. Some clones in this sample may be carry-over from other donors' samples. CDR3s include the opening cysteine and the closing phenylalanine or tryptophan. A D gene is named only where the DNA matches it firmly. The size entry is marked missing in some rows and otherwise reads once, few, many or a size class.

J,size,V,D,CDR3,DNA
TRBJ1-1,.,TRBV4-1,.,CASSQGDVLNWAEDFF,TGCGCCAGCAGCCAAGGAGACGTACTCAATTGGGCTGAAGATTTCTTT
TRBJ1-2,.,TRBV7-2,.,CASSSRQGGAYGYTF,TGTGCCAGCAGCTCACGACAAGGGGGAGCTTATGGCTACACCTTC
TRBJ2-7,many,TRBV2,TRBD2,CASISSGSSYEQYF,TGTGCCAGCATTTCTAGCGGGAGCTCCTACGAGCAGTACTTC
TRBJ2-7,many,TRBV6-1,.,CASSRDIFEQYF,TGTGCCAGCAGTAGGGACATTTTCGAGCAGTACTTC
TRBJ2-7,.,TRBV5-1,TRBD1,CASRPGTGSFHEQYF,TGCGCCAGCAGGCCCGGGACAGGGTCATTTCACGAGCAGTACTTC
TRBJ2-7,.,TRBV19,.,CASSIRFTTYSYEQYF,TGTGCCAGTAGTATTCGGTTTACAACCTACTCCTACGAGCAGTACTTC
TRBJ2-7,many,TRBV2,.,CASIGDIYEQYF,TGTGCCAGCATTGGGGACATCTACGAGCAGTACTTC
TRBJ2-2,.,TRBV28,.,CASSEQPGRDTGELFF,TGTGCCAGCAGTGAACAACCGGGACGGGACACCGGGGAGCTGTTTTTT
TRBJ1-2,many,TRBV6-5,.,CASSYMQGPYYGYTF,TGTGCCAGCAGTTACATGCAGGGCCCCTACTATGGCTACACCTTC
TRBJ2-7,many,TRBV28,.,CASSLGIPTYEQYF,TGTGCCAGCAGTCTCGGGATCCCGACCTACGAGCAGTACTTC
TRBJ2-5,many,TRBV20-1,.,CSARGEQGGTETQYF,TGCAGTGCTAGAGGGGAACAGGGAGGGACAGAGACCCAGTACTTC
TRBJ1-1,many,TRBV6-5,.,CASSYSEAQDTEAFF,TGTGCCAGCAGTTACTCGGAGGCCCAGGACACTGAAGCTTTCTTT
TRBJ1-6,.,TRBV12-3/TRBV12-4,TRBD1,CASRSDRGHSPLHF,TGTGCCAGCAGGTCGGACAGGGGGCATTCACCCCTCCACTTT
TRBJ1-5,once,TRBV24-1,.,CATSDVYSNQPQHF,TGTGCCACCAGTGATGTATATAGCAATCAGCCCCAGCATTTT
TRBJ1-3,many,TRBV5-1,TRBD1,CASSIGQGPSGNTIYF,TGCGCCAGCAGCATCGGACAGGGGCCCTCTGGAAACACCATATATTTT
TRBJ1-2,few,TRBV7-2,.,CASSKSYSGYTF,TGTGCCAGCAGCAAATCCTACTCCGGCTACACCTTC
TRBJ2-6,.,TRBV11-2,.,CASSLDPGRTSGANVLTF,TGTGCCAGCAGCTTAGATCCGGGACGGACCTCTGGGGCCAACGTCCTGACTTTC
TRBJ2-4,many,TRBV28,TRBD1,CASSLIAAGGTKNIQYF,TGTGCCAGCAGTTTAATTGCCGCAGGGGGAACCAAAAACATTCAGTACTTC
TRBJ2-7,many,TRBV19,.,CASSPRDAEQYF,TGTGCCAGTAGTCCCCGCGACGCCGAGCAGTACTTC
TRBJ1-2,few,TRBV11-1,.,CASSFADIGAIYGYTF,TGTGCCAGCAGCTTCGCGGACATCGGGGCGATTTATGGCTACACCTTC
TRBJ1-2,many,TRBV20-1,.,CSGGTGAYGYTF,TGCAGTGGAGGGACCGGAGCCTATGGCTACACCTTC
TRBJ2-6,many,TRBV7-3,.,CASSFRVAGRGSSGANVLTF,TGTGCCAGCAGCTTTCGCGTGGCGGGCAGGGGAAGCTCTGGGGCCAACGTCCTGACTTTC
TRBJ1-1,few,TRBV9,.,CASSVGYSRRNTEAFF,TGTGCCAGCAGCGTAGGCTACTCCCGGAGGAACACTGAAGCTTTCTTT
TRBJ1-1,.,TRBV27,.,CASSLYGTSNTEAFF,TGTGCCAGCAGTCTGTACGGGACATCGAACACTGAAGCTTTCTTT
TRBJ1-5,.,TRBV7-9,.,CASSLGGARQPQQF,TGTGCCAGCAGCTTAGGGGGGGCGAGGCAGCCCCAGCAGTTT
TRBJ2-7,.,TRBV6-1,.,CASSEWVVEQYF,TGTGCCAGCAGTGAATGGGTTGTGGAGCAGTACTTC
TRBJ2-6,many,TRBV11-3,.,CASSSLLSGESSGANVLTF,TGTGCCAGCAGCTCGTTACTTTCAGGGGAGAGCTCTGGGGCCAACGTCCTGACTTTC
TRBJ1-5,.,TRBV6-1,.,CASTARGGAVGNQPQHF,TGTGCCAGCACCGCCCGGGGGGGGGCCGTGGGCAATCAGCCCCAGCATTTT
TRBJ1-1,few,TRBV2,.,CASSEGPGNTEAFF,TGTGCCAGCAGTGAGGGGCCGGGGAACACTGAAGCTTTCTTT
TRBJ1-5,many,TRBV28,.,CASSRPRGAGNQPQHF,TGTGCCAGCAGTCGACCGAGGGGGGCTGGCAATCAGCCCCAGCATTTT
TRBJ2-2,few,TRBV27,TRBD1,CASRGQGRTGELFF,TGTGCCAGCAGGGGACAGGGTCGGACCGGGGAGCTGTTTTTT
TRBJ2-4,few,TRBV6-1,TRBD1,CASRGTGGYIAKNIQYF,TGTGCCAGCAGGGGGACAGGAGGGTACATAGCCAAAAACATTCAGTACTTC